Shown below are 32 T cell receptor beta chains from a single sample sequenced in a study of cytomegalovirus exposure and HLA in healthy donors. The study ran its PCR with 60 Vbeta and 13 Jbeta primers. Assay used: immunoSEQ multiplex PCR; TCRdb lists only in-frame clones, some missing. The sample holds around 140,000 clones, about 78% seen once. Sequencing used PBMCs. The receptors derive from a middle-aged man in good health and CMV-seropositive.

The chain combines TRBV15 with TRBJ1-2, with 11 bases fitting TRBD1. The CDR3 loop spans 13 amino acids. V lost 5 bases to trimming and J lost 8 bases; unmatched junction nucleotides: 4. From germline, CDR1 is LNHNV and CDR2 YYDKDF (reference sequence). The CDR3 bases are TGTGCCACCAGCGGGGACAGGGGGAACGGCTACACCTTC. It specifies CATSGDRGNGYTF.

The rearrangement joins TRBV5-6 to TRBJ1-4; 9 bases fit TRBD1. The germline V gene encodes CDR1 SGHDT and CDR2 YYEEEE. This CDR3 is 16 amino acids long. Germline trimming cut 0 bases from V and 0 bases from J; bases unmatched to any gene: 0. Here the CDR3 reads CASSLGTGATNEKLFF. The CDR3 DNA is TGTGCCAGCAGCTTGGGGACAGGGGCAACTAATGAAAAACTGTTTTTT. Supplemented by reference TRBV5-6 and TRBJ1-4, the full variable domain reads DAGVTQSPTHLIKTRGQQVTLRCSPKSGHDTVSWYQQALGQGPQFIFQYYEEEERQRGNFPDRFSGHQFPNYSSELNVNALLLGDSALYLCASSLGTGATNEKLFFGSGTQLSVL.

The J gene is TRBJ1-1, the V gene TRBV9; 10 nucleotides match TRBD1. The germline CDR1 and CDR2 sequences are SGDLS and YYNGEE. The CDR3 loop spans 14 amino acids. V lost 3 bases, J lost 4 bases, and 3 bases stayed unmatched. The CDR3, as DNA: TGTGCCAGCAGCGCAAGGACAGGGGGCACTGAAGCTTTCTTT. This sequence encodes CASSARTGGTEAFF.

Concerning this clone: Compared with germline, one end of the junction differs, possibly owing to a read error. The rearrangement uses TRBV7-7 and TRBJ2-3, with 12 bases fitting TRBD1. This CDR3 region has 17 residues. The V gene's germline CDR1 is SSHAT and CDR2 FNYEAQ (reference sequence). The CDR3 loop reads CASSPGTGGWFADTQYF. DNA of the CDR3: TGTGCTAGCAGCCCCGGGACAGGGGGCTGGTTCGCAGATACGCAGTATTTT.

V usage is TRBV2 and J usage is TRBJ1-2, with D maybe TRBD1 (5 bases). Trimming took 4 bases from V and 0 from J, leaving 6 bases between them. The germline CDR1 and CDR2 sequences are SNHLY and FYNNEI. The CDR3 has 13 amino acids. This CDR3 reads CASSVDTNYGYTF. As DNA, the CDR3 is TGTGCCAGCAGTGTGGACACTAACTATGGCTACACCTTC.

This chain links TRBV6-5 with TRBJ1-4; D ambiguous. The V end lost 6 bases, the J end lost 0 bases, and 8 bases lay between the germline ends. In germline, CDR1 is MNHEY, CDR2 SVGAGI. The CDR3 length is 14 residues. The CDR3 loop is CASRPGATNEKLFF. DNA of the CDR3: TGTGCCAGCAGGCCGGGAGCAACTAATGAAAAACTGTTTTTT.

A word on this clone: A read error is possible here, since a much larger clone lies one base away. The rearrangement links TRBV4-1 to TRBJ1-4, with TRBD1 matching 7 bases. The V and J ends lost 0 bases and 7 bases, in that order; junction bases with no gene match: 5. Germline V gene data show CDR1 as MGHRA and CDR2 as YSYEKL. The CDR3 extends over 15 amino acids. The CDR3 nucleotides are TGCGCCAGCAGCCAAGATAGAGGGGGCGCTGAAAAACTGTTTTTT. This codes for CASSQDRGGAEKLFF.

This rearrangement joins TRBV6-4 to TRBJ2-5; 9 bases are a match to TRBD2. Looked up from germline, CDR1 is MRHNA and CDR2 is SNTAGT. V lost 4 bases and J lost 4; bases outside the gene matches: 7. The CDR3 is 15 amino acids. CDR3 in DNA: TGTGCCAGCAGTGCTAGCGGGGACCCCTCAGAGACCCAGTACTTC. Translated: CASSASGDPSETQYF.

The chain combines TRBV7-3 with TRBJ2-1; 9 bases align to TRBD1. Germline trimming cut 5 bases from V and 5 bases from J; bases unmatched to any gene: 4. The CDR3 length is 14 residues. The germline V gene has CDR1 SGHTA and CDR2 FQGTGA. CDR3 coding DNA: TGTGCCAGCAGCCCACAGGGGGCAAACAATGAGCAGTTCTTC. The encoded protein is CASSPQGANNEQFF.

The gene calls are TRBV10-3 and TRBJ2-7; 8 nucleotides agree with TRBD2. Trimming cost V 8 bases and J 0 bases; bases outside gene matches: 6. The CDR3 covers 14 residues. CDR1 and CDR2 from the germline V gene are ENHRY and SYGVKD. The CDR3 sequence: CAIARTSSSYEQYF. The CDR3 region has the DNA TGTGCCATCGCCCGGACTAGCAGCTCCTACGAGCAGTACTTC.

CDR3 nucleotide sequence: TGTGCCATCAGTGCGCTAGGCAGGACAGGGGGCGAATTTTATGGCTACACCTTC. It specifies CAISALGRTGGEFYGYTF. This sequence joins TRBV10-3 and TRBJ1-2; 11 bases fit TRBD1. This CDR3 region has 18 residues. The trim removed 4 bases at V and 5 bases at J, leaving 15 bases unmatched. Germline V gives CDR1 ENHRY, CDR2 SYGVKD.

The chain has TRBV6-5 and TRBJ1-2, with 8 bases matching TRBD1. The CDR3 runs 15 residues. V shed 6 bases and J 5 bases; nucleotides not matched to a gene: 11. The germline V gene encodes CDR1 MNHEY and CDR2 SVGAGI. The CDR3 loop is CASSSPSDRDYGYTF. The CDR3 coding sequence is TGTGCCAGCAGCAGTCCGTCGGACAGGGATTATGGCTACACCTTC.

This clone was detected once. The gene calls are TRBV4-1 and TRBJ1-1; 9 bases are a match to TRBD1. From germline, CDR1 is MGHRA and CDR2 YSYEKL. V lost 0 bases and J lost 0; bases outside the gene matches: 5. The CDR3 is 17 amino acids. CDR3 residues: CASSQDVNRGLNTEAFF. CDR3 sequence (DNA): TGCGCCAGCAGCCAAGACGTGAACAGGGGGCTGAACACTGAAGCTTTCTTT.

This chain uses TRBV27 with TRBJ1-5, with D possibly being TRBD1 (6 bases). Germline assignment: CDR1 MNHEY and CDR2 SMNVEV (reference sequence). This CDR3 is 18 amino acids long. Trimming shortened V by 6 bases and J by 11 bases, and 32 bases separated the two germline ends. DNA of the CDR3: TGTGCCAGCAGCCTAGAGGGTTCTGGAGAGACAGGCCCCTCGACCCAGCATTTT. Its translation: CASSLEGSGETGPSTQHF.

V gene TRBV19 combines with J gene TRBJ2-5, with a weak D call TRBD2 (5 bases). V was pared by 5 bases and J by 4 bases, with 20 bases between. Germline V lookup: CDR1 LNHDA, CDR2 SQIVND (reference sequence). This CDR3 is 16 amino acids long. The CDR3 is CASSPQRLGDGETQYF. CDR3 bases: TGTGCCAGTAGTCCCCAAAGGTTGGGAGATGGAGAGACCCAGTACTTC.

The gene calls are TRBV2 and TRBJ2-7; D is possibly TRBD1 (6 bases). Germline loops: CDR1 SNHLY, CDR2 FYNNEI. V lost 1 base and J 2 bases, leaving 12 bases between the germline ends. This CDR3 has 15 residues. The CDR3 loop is CASSEGYRVTYEQYF. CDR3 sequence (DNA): TGTGCCAGCAGTGAAGGGTACAGGGTAACCTACGAGCAGTACTTC.

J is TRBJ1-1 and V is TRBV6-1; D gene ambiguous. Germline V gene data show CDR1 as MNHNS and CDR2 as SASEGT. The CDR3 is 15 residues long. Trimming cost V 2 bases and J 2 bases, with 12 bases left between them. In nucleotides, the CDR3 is TGTGCCAGCAGTGAATCCTTTACGCTAAACACTGAAGCTTTCTTT. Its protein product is CASSESFTLNTEAFF.

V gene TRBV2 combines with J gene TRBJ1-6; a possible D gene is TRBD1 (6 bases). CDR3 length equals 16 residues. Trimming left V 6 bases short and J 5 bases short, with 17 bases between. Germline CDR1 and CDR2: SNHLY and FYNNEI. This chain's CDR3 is CASSPPGQRHNSPLHF. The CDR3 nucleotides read TGTGCCAGCAGCCCTCCCGGACAGAGACATAATTCACCCCTCCACTTT.

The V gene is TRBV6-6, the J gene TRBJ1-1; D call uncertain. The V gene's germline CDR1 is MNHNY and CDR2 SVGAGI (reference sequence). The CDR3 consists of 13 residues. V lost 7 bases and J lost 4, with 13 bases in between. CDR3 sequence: CASIKFRGTEAFF. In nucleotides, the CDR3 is TGTGCCAGCATTAAATTCCGGGGCACTGAAGCTTTCTTT.

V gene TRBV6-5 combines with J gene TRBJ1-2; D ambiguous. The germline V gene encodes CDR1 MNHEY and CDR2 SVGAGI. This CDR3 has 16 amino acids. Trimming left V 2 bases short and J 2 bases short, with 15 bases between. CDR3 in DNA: TGTGCCAGCAGTTACGAGGCCTCCGGTAGAAACTATGGCTACACCTTC. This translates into CASSYEASGRNYGYTF.

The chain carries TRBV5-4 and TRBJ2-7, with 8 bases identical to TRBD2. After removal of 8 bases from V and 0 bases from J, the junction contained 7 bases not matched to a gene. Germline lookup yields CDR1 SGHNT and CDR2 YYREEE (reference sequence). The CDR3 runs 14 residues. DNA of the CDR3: TGTGCCAGTAAGCGGGAGCAGAGCTCCTACGAGCAGTACTTC. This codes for CASKREQSSYEQYF. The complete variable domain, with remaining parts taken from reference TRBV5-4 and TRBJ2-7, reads ETGVTQSPTHLIKTRGQQVTLRCSSQSGHNTVSWYQQALGQGPQFIFQYYREEENGRGNFPPRFSGLQFPNYSSELNVNALELDDSALYLCASKREQSSYEQYFGPGTRLTVT.

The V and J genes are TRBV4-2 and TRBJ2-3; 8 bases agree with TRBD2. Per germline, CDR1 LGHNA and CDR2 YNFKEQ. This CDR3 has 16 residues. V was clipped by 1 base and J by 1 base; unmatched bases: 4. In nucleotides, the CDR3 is TGTGCCAGCAGCCAAGTGGGGACTAGGGGCACAGATACGCAGTATTTT. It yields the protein CASSQVGTRGTDTQYF.

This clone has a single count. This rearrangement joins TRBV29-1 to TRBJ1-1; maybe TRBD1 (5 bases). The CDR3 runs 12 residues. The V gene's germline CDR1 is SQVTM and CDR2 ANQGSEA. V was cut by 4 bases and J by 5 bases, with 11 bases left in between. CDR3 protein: CSVGGRWTEAFF. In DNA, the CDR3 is TGCAGCGTTGGGGGCCGGTGGACTGAAGCTTTCTTT.

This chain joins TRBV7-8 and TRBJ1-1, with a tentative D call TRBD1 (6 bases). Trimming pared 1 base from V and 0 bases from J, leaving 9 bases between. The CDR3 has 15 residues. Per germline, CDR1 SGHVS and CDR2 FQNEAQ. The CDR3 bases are TGTGCCAGCAGCTTAGATCCAGGGGTGAACACTGAAGCTTTCTTT. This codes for CASSLDPGVNTEAFF.

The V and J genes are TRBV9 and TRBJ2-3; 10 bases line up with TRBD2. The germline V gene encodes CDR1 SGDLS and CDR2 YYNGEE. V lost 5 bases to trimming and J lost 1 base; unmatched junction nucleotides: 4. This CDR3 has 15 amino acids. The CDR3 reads CASRATSGGTDTQYF. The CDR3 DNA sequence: TGTGCCAGCAGAGCTACTAGCGGGGGCACAGATACGCAGTATTTT.

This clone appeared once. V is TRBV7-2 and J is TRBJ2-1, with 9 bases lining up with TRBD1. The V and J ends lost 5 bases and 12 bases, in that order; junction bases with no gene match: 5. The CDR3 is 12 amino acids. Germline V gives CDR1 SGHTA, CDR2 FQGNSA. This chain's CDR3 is CASSLGQGTQFF. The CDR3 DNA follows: TGTGCCAGCAGCCTGGGACAGGGAACGCAGTTCTTC.

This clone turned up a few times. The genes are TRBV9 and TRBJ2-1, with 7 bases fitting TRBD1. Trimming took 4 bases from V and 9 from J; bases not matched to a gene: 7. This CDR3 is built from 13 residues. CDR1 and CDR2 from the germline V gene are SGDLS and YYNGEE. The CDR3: CASSQTTGTEQFF. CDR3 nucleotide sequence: TGTGCCAGCAGCCAAACGACAGGGACTGAGCAGTTCTTC.

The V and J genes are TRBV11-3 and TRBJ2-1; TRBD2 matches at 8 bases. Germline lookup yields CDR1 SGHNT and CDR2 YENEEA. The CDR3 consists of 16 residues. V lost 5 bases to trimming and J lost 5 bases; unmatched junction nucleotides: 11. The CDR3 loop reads CASSQTSPGGNNEQFF. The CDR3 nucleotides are TGTGCCAGCAGCCAAACCTCGCCGGGAGGGAACAATGAGCAGTTCTTC. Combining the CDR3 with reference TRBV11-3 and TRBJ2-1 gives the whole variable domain EAGVVQSPRYKIIEKKQPVAFWCNPISGHNTLYWYLQNLGQGPELLIRYENEEAVDDSQLPKDRFSAERLKGVDSTLKIQPAELGDSAVYLCASSQTSPGGNNEQFFGPGTRLTVL.

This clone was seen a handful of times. Here the CDR3 DNA reads TGTGCCAGCTCACGGCAGGGGGCTGTGTATGGCTACACCTTC. Amino acid sequence: CASSRQGAVYGYTF. The chain links TRBV18 to TRBJ1-2; 8 bases agree with TRBD1. Losses at the gene ends were 4 bases for V and 5 bases for J; bases not matched to a gene: 6. The V gene's germline CDR1 is KGHSH and CDR2 LQKENI. The CDR3 loop spans 14 amino acids.

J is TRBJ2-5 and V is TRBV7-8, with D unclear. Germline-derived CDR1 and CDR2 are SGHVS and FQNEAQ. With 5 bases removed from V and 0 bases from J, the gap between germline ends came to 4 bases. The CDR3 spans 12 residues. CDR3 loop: CASSQYQETQYF. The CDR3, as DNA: TGTGCCAGCAGCCAGTACCAAGAGACCCAGTACTTC. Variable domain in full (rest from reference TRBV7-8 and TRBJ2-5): GAGVSQSPRYKVAKRGQDVALRCDPISGHVSLFWYQQALGQGPEFLTYFQNEAQLDKSGLPSDRFFAERPEGSVSTLKIQRTQQEDSAVYLCASSQYQETQYFGPGTRLLVL.

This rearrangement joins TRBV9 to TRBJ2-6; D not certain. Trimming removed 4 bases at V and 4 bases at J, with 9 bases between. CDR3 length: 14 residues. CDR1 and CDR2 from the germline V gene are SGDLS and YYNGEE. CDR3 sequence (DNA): TGTGCCAGCAGCCTCCAGTCCGGGGCCAACGTCCTGACTTTC. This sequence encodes CASSLQSGANVLTF.

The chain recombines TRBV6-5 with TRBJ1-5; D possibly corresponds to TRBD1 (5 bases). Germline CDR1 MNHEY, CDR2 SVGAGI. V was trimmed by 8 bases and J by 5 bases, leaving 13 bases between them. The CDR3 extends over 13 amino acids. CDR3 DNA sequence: TGTGCCAGCTCCCCCAGGGTTTATCAGCCCCAGCATTTT. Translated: CASSPRVYQPQHF.